A single T cell receptor beta chain is shown here with its context. The CDR3 is 13 amino acids. The V and J ends lost 6 bases and 4 bases, in that order; junction bases with no gene match: 2. Germline CDR1 MNHNY, CDR2 SVGAGI (reference sequence). This sample was taken from a study of blood T cell dynamics during melanoma immunotherapy. Documented time point: pre-treatment baseline. The protocol was immunoSEQ multiplex PCR, while the TCRdb copy is restricted to in-frame clones and leaves out a portion. The sample carries about 6,300 clones, around 90% recorded once. The sample consisted of cell-free DNA from blood, taken from a patient treated with checkpoint blockade. This TCR was recovered from a human donor with melanoma. V usage is TRBV6-6 and J usage is TRBJ2-5; TRBD2 agrees at 10 bases. The CDR3 loop is CASRLAGVETQYF. CDR3 DNA: TGTGCCAGCAGGCTAGCGGGAGTAGAGACCCAGTACTTC.